This TCR beta chain was recorded in a study of blood T cell repertoires in COVID-19. Overall study: In each case, the material was cDNA or gDNA derived from T cells, B-cell-depleted T cells, or PBMCs.

Profiled with immunoSEQ multiplex PCR; TCRdb holds only in-frame clones, not every one. The sample lists 250,000 or so clones, about 88% occurring once. This clone has ten or more counts. The same CDR3 also results from other DNA sequences found in this sample. Cohort assignment relied on participant-reported clinical history. The CDR3 length is 15 residues. Germline assignment: CDR1 SGHKS and CDR2 YYEKEE (reference sequence). The junction had 2 bases not matched to a gene; V was cut back by 2 bases and J by 0 bases. The sample was PBMCs or T cells enriched from blood (not recorded which). The sequence came from a woman aged 50 to 60 who had been exposed to COVID-19. V and J are TRBV5-5 and TRBJ1-5; 7 bases agree with TRBD1. CDR3 coding DNA: TGTGCCAGCAGCTTCCAGGGGGGTAGCAATCAGCCCCAGCATTTT. It translates to CASSFQGGSNQPQHF.